These 3 T cell receptor beta chains were sequenced from one sample in a study of blood T cell repertoires in COVID-19. Profiled with immunoSEQ multiplex PCR; TCRdb holds only in-frame clones, not every one. The sample carries 250,000 to 350,000 clones, about 87% recorded once. The sequenced sample consisted of PBMCs or T cells enriched from blood (not recorded which). The receptor source for this set is a woman aged 25 to 39 who had recovered from COVID-19.

The V gene is TRBV25-1, the J gene TRBJ1-2, with 7 bases that match TRBD1. This CDR3 spans 13 amino acids. Germline assignment: CDR1 MGHDK and CDR2 SYGVNS. Trimming at V came to 2 bases and at J to 8 bases, leaving 5 bases not matched to a gene. The CDR3 is CASSETGQTGYTF. CDR3 nucleotide sequence: TGTGCCAGCAGTGAAACGGGACAGACGGGCTACACCTTC.

The chain is built from TRBV27 and TRBJ1-2; TRBD1 matches at 9 bases. Germline CDR1 MNHEY, CDR2 SMNVEV (reference sequence). V lost 2 bases and J lost 5; bases outside the gene matches: 6. This CDR3 has 15 amino acids. The CDR3: CASSLTGTGIYGYTF. CDR3 DNA: TGTGCCAGCAGTTTAACCGGGACAGGGATTTATGGCTACACCTTC.

The J gene is TRBJ1-3, the V gene TRBV9, with 7 bases that match TRBD1. The CDR3 totals 16 residues. V lost 3 bases, J lost 0 bases, and 6 bases stayed unmatched. Germline lookup yields CDR1 SGDLS and CDR2 YYNGEE. The CDR3 loop is CASSATGTYSGNTIYF. DNA for the CDR3: TGTGCCAGCAGCGCGACAGGGACCTACTCTGGAAACACCATATATTTT.